The T cell receptor (beta chain) described here comes from a study of blood T cells in healthy people across ages (dated by TCRdb to the mid-2010s). The study in broad terms: Template switching captured roughly one uniquely barcoded TCR beta cDNA molecule per two T cells in model experiments. To track age-related changes in TCR beta repertoire diversity, the study relied on deep sequencing normalized with unique cDNA molecular identifiers. Donors were grouped into four age groups: young (average approximately 15 years), middle-aged (roughly 38), aged (about 60) and long-lived (approximately 81). For two donors (one aged 18 to 29 and one aged 80 or older), the study analyzed two additional independent replicas of 1 million unique cDNA reads from the same blood draw. General conclusions and limits of the study: Compared with the aged group, the long-lived group had more naive CD4+ T cells, fewer expanded clones and increased TCR diversity, a pattern suggesting age selection. Estimates of total diversity based on one million sequenced T cells were regarded as lower bounds and as underestimates. Bulk unsorted PBMC profiling prevented conclusive comparison of naive and antigen-experienced compartments. Because donor CMV infection status was unknown, age-related changes in expanded clonotypes were potentially confounded. Observed TCR beta diversity per million T cells fell roughly linearly with age, and a significant reduction was already apparent by age around 40. Observed TCR beta diversity correlated strongly with the percentage of naive T cells measured by flow cytometry.

This clonotype was recorded a few times. What this receptor recognizes is not known. No clone much larger than this one lies a single base away; base qualities are absent. Library prep was done by 5' RACE. These reads were obtained on an Illumina HiSeq 2500. The second PCR ran for roughly 7 to 11 cycles and used a J-beta primer mix along with a sample-barcoded 5' primer. A template-switch 5' adaptor carrying 12 random nucleotides introduced a unique molecular identifier onto each TCR beta cDNA molecule. Each sample yielded at least 2.5 million CDR3-containing paired-end reads. First-strand cDNA was synthesized from all RNA with the Mint cDNA synthesis kit, primed by a TRBC-specific oligonucleotide. Following uracil-DNA glycosylase treatment, all cDNA underwent a first 18-cycle PCR with the universal primers M1SS and BC2_uni_R. The published analysis was carried out like this. For normalization, 1 million high-quality reads, each with a distinct molecular identifier, were randomly selected from each sample. Instead of being binned into consensus sequences, reads that shared molecular identifiers were thrown out. MiTCR, run with a Q25 quality threshold and the strictest error-elimination algorithm, handled CDR3 identification, clonotype clustering and error correction. A nonparametric unseen species model using Euler transformation provided a lower-bound estimate of total TCR beta diversity. Using fastp trimming at Q25 and MiXCR clonotype assembly, TCRdb reanalyzed the public sequencing data and kept in-frame beta chains. Entries are consolidated by CDR3 protein sequence, retaining the most common genes and DNA. TCRdb, rather than the study authors, made the V and J calls. The sample table lists more than 900,000 distinct CDR3 sequences, about 27% of them with a count of one. The ten largest clones add up to roughly a tenth of the sample.

V sheds 6 bases and J sheds 5 bases, leaving 14 bases between their ends. The CDR3 runs 15 amino acids, cysteine and phenylalanine included. Left in the record is the CDR3 DNA by itself, 45 bases read in frame from the first base. CDR1 ENHRY and CDR2 SYGVKD were looked up in the germline V gene. The approximately 39 donors, aged about 6 to 95 years, were systemically healthy Caucasian individuals from Russia. Each donor gave 8.5 to 10 milliliters of peripheral blood, collected into EDTA-treated Vacutainer tubes. Ficoll-Paque density-gradient centrifugation was used to isolate PBMCs, with at least 7 million obtained per sample. Trizol reagent was used to extract total RNA from PBMCs, with at least 5.5 micrograms per sample. For every donor, flow cytometry on a PBMC aliquot measured the percentage of naive CD45RAhigh/CD27high T cells. This sample also appeared in a second study, on T cells of mothers and their children. The second source states: Nine systemically healthy Caucasian individuals served as donors, namely three mothers together with their six children. cDNA synthesis used all of the extracted RNA, with roughly 1.5 ug of RNA in each 15 ul reaction. In the second PCR, the M1S primer introduced both the sample barcodes and 2-4 random nucleotides. Over 10 million TCR beta CDR3 reads came from each mother, compared with approximately 3.1 million reads from each child. Thymic selection shapes the output of TCR recombination in a similar way in related and unrelated pairs, and inherited differences have a minor effect. Normalized repertoire overlap was always slightly but never significantly higher in related than unrelated mother-child pairs. Persistent microchimeric T cell clones were not detected, at a sensitivity of roughly 100 clones per million clonotypes. To look for features that set related mother-child pairs apart from unrelated individuals, the researchers ran deep NGS to compare the TCR beta repertoires of mothers and children. On average, the children were approximately 11 +/- 4 years old, while the mothers were approximately 41 +/- 4 years old. Libraries were sequenced on Illumina HiSeq 2000 with 100+100 nt paired-end reads after adapter ligation with NEBNext reagents. To prevent cross-contamination, the mother and child libraries were prepared one month apart and sequenced in separate runs. For each donor, somewhere between roughly 450,000 and 2,200,000 distinct TCR beta clonotypes were identified. Naive TCR beta clonotypes were estimated from low-frequency clonotypes matched to each donor's FACS-determined naive share, without sorting.

In this chain, TRBV10-3 is recombined with TRBJ1-6, with no reliable assignment of the D segment. The origin of this receptor is a middle-aged woman in good health. Material for sequencing was blood. CDR3 protein: CAISGPGSDNSPLHF. The nucleotides read TGTGCCATCAGCGGACCCGGGAGCGATAATTCACCCCTCCACTTT.